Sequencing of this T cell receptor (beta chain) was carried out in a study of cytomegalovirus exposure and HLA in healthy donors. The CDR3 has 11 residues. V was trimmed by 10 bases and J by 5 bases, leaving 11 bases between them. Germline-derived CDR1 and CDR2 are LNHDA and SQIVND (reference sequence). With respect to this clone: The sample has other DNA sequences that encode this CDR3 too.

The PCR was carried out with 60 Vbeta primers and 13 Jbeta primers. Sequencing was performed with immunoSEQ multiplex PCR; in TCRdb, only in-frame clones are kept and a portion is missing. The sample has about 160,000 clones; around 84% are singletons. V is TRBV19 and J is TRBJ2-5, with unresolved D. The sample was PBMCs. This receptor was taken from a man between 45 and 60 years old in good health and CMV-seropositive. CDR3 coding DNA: TGTGCCATTATGCCAAGCGAGACCCAGTACTTC. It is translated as CAIMPSETQYF. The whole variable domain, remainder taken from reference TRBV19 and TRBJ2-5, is DGGITQSPKYLFRKEGQNVTLSCEQNLNHDAMYWYRQDPGQGLRLIYYSQIVNDFQKGDIAEGYSVSREKKESFPLTVTSAQKNPTAFYLCAIMPSETQYFGPGTRLLVL.